This TCR beta chain derives from a study of shared clonotypes between healthy human individuals. It was around 220 ng DNA, 25,000 to 35,000 T cell genomes, that sorted-subset replicate PCRs used. Sequencing used immunoSEQ multiplex PCR; TCRdb keeps in-frame clones, though not all of them. Of roughly 590,000 clones in the sample, roughly 95% were seen once. Positive CCR7 selection of CD45RO-negative cells yielded the naive CD8 cells, and terminally differentiated effector memory CD45RA+ cells were excluded. This sequence was found in a woman aged 25 to 39 in good health. The sequencing input was naive CD8+ T cells sorted from blood.

The CDR3 sequence: CASSHQDANTEAFF. The CDR3 coding sequence is TGCGCCAGCAGCCACCAGGACGCAAACACTGAAGCTTTCTTT. This sequence joins TRBV4-1 and TRBJ1-1; no definite D call. This CDR3 has 14 amino acids. V gave up 3 bases and J gave up 2 bases, with 10 bases separating them. The germline V gene encodes CDR1 MGHRA and CDR2 YSYEKL.